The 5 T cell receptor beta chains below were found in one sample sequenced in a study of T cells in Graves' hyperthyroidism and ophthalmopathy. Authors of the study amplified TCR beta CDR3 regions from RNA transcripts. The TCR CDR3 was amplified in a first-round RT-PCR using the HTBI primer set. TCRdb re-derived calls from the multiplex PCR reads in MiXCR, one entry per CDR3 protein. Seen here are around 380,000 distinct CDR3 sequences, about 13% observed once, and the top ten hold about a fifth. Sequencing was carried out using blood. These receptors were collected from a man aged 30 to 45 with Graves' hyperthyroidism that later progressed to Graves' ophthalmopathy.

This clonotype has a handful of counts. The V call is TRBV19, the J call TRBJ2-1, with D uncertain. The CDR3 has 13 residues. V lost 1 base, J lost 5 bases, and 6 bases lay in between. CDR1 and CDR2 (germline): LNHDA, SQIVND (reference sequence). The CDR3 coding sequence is TGTGCCAGTAGTATAGGAACGAACAATGAGCAGTTCTTC. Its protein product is CASSIGTNNEQFF.

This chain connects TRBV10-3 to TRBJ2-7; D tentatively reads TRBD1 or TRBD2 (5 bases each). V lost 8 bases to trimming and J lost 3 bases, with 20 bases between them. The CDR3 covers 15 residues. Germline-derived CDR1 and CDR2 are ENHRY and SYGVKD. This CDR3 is CAIPEWGIPGYEQYF. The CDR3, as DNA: TGTGCCATCCCCGAGTGGGGGATCCCTGGCTACGAGCAGTACTTC.

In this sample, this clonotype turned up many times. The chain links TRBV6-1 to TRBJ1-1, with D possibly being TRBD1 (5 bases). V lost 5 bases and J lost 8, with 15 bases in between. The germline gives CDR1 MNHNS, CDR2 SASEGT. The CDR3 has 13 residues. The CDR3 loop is CASSKTTGGEAFF. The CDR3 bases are TGTGCCAGCAGTAAGACCACCGGGGGGGAAGCTTTCTTT.

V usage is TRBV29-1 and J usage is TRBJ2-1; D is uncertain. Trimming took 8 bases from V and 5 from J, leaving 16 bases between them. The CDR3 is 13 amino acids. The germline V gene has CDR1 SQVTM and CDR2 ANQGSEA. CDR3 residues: CSLLSPRNNEQFF. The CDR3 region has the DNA TGCAGCCTCCTTAGTCCAAGAAACAATGAGCAGTTCTTC.

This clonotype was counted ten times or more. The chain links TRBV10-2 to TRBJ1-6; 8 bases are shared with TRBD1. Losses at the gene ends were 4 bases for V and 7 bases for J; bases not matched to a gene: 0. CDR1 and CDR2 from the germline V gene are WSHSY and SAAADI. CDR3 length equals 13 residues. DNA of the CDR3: TGCGCCAGCAGTGGGACAGGGAATTCACCCCTCCACTTT. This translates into CASSGTGNSPLHF.